The 13 T cell receptor beta chains in this list originate from one sample, sequenced in a study of cytomegalovirus exposure and HLA in healthy donors (TCRdb year 2017). Libraries were constructed by the immunoSEQ multiplex PCR assay. For the multiplex PCR, a mixture combining 60 forward primers for TCR Vbeta segments and 13 reverse primers for TCR Jbeta segments was used. TCRdb's version of the immuneACCESS table is confined to in-frame rearrangements and falls short of the full clone set. An unresolved V gene accounts for under half of the shortfall where checked; the remainder is of unknown origin. Here the sample has some 150,000 clones; around three quarters occur a single time. The leading ten clones occupy under 2.5% of the sample. Sample: PBMCs. All receptors derive from a woman under 40 in good health and CMV-seropositive.

This chain connects TRBV5-1 to TRBJ2-2, with 9 nucleotides matching TRBD1. This CDR3 region has 19 residues. J gave up 5 bases and V 2 bases, and 16 bases lay outside the gene matches. Germline V gene lookup returns CDR1 SGHRS and CDR2 YFSETQ. The CDR3 here is CASSFSDRGSRISTGELFF. DNA for the CDR3: TGCGCCAGCAGCTTCTCGGACAGGGGAAGTCGAATAAGTACCGGGGAGCTGTTTTTT. Using reference TRBV5-1 and TRBJ2-2 for the parts outside the CDR3, the full variable domain is KAGVTQTPRYLIKTRGQQVTLSCSPISGHRSVSWYQQTPGQGLQFLFEYFSETQRNKGNFPGRFSGRQFSNSRSEMNVSTLELGDSALYLCASSFSDRGSRISTGELFFGEGSRLTVL.

This chain connects TRBV7-2 to TRBJ2-7; 11 bases are shared with TRBD1. Losses at the gene ends were 5 bases for V and 3 bases for J; bases not matched to a gene: 6. Germline lookup yields CDR1 SGHTA and CDR2 FQGNSA. The CDR3 totals 15 residues. In DNA form, the CDR3 reads TGTGCCAGCAGCGTTGGGACAGGGGGTGGCTACGAGCAGTACTTC. It specifies CASSVGTGGGYEQYF.

DNA of the CDR3: TGCGCCAGCAGCCAAGATGGATTGTCGGGGGCCCAGTACTTC. It yields the protein CASSQDGLSGAQYF. V and J are TRBV4-3 and TRBJ2-5; maybe TRBD2 (6 bases). The CDR3 spans 14 residues. Trimming removed 0 bases at V and 9 bases at J, with 14 bases between. CDR1 and CDR2 (germline): LGHNA, YSLEER.

V gene TRBV9 combines with J gene TRBJ2-7; D is possibly TRBD2 (6 bases). The CDR3 is made up of 14 amino acids. The V and J ends lost 4 bases and 6 bases respectively, with 17 bases between them. CDR1 is SGDLS, CDR2 YYNGEE, per germline. CDR3 bases: TGTGCCAGCAGCCGGGACTTTTCGGGGAGCGAGCAGTACTTC. Its protein product is CASSRDFSGSEQYF. Full variable domain (missing parts from reference TRBV9 and TRBJ2-7): DSGVTQTPKHLITATGQRVTLRCSPRSGDLSVYWYQQSLDQGLQFLIQYYNGEERAKGNILERFSAQQFPDLHSELNLSSLELGDSALYFCASSRDFSGSEQYFGPGTRLTVT.

The rearrangement joins TRBV7-2 to TRBJ1-6, with D possibly matching TRBD1 (6 bases). V was pared by 5 bases and J by 10 bases, with 12 bases between. CDR3 length: 13 residues. Germline values: CDR1 SGHTA, CDR2 FQGNSA. The CDR3: CASSMTGGSPLHF. The CDR3 DNA is TGTGCCAGCAGCATGACAGGAGGATCACCCCTCCACTTT.

This chain joins TRBV5-1 and TRBJ1-6; a possible D gene is TRBD1 (6 bases). CDR3 size: 14 residues. CDR1 SGHRS and CDR2 YFSETQ come from the germline V gene. V shed 0 bases and J shed 8 bases, with 9 bases lying between them. For the CDR3, the DNA is TGCGCCAGCAGCTTGGGGGACACAGATTCACCCCTCCACTTT. Translating it yields CASSLGDTDSPLHF.

This clone appeared a few times. The CDR3 region has the DNA TGTGCCACCAGCACCCCCGCGGGGGCTAGCACAGATACGCAGTATTTT. It codes for CATSTPAGASTDTQYF. This rearrangement joins TRBV15 to TRBJ2-3, with a possible D match to TRBD2 (7 bases). This CDR3 has 16 residues. Germline V gene lookup returns CDR1 LNHNV and CDR2 YYDKDF (reference sequence). With 4 bases removed from V and 0 bases from J, the gap between germline ends came to 14 bases. Filled out from reference TRBV15 and TRBJ2-3, the complete variable domain reads DAMVIQNPRYQVTQFGKPVTLSCSQTLNHNVMYWYQQKSSQAPKLLFHYYDKDFNNEADTPDNFQSRRPNTSFCFLDIRSPGLGDTAMYLCATSTPAGASTDTQYFGPGTRLTVL.

The chain links TRBV5-5 to TRBJ2-2, with a possible D match to TRBD2 (6 bases). CDR3 size: 15 residues. V shed 5 bases and J shed 6 bases, with 17 bases lying between them. CDR1 and CDR2 from the germline V gene are SGHKS and YYEKEE (reference sequence). CDR3 loop: CASRLTTGVAGELFF. CDR3 nucleotides: TGTGCCAGCAGATTGACGACGGGGGTCGCCGGGGAGCTGTTTTTT. The whole variable domain, filled in from reference TRBV5-5 and TRBJ2-2, reads DAGVTQSPTHLIKTRGQQVTLRCSPISGHKSVSWYQQVLGQGPQFIFQYYEKEERGRGNFPDRFSARQFPNYSSELNVNALLLGDSALYLCASRLTTGVAGELFFGEGSRLTVL.

On this clone itself: The sample carries other DNA sequences with the same CDR3. The chain uses TRBV6-5 and TRBJ1-2; 8 nucleotides match TRBD1. The CDR3 is made up of 14 amino acids. Germline CDR1 and CDR2: MNHEY and SVGAGI. V lost 6 bases to trimming and J lost 4 bases; unmatched junction nucleotides: 7. The CDR3 is CASSSRTGIYGYTF. DNA for the CDR3: TGTGCCAGCAGCTCCAGGACAGGGATCTATGGCTACACCTTC.

This clone was seen more than once but under ten times. The chain joins TRBV6-6 to TRBJ1-1; D not resolved. Trimming left V 2 bases short and J 1 base short, with 5 bases between. The CDR3 is 13 residues long. Germline CDR1 is MNHNY and CDR2 is SVGAGI (reference sequence). The CDR3 region has the DNA TGTGCCAGCAGTTACGGAGGGAACACTGAAGCTTTCTTT. Translated, it gives CASSYGGNTEAFF.

In this sample, this clone turned up a few times. The gene calls are TRBV4-3 and TRBJ1-2; D call uncertain. The CDR3 is 13 residues long. The germline CDR1 and CDR2 sequences are LGHNA and YSLEER. The V gene lost 8 bases and the J gene lost 3 bases, with 13 bases spanning the gap. CDR3 region: CASSKEMHYGYTF. CDR3 in DNA: TGCGCCAGCTCAAAAGAGATGCACTATGGCTACACCTTC.

This rearrangement joins TRBV28 to TRBJ1-1, with D possibly TRBD1 on 5 matching bases. V was pared by 4 bases and J by 6 bases, with 18 bases between. Germline V gives CDR1 MDHEN, CDR2 SYDVKM. This CDR3 spans 15 amino acids. Here the CDR3 reads CASSSRRGGKAEAFF. The CDR3 region has the DNA TGTGCCAGCAGTTCCCGACGGGGGGGGAAGGCTGAAGCTTTCTTT.

V and J are TRBV5-4 and TRBJ1-6, with D possibly being TRBD1 (6 bases). With 2 bases removed from V and 8 bases from J, the gap between germline ends came to 23 bases. The CDR3 sequence is 18 residues long. Germline CDR1 and CDR2: SGHNT and YYREEE (reference sequence). This chain's CDR3 is CASSFTVGGANKDSPLHF. The CDR3 DNA sequence: TGTGCCAGCAGCTTTACGGTTGGGGGGGCGAATAAAGATTCACCCCTCCACTTT.